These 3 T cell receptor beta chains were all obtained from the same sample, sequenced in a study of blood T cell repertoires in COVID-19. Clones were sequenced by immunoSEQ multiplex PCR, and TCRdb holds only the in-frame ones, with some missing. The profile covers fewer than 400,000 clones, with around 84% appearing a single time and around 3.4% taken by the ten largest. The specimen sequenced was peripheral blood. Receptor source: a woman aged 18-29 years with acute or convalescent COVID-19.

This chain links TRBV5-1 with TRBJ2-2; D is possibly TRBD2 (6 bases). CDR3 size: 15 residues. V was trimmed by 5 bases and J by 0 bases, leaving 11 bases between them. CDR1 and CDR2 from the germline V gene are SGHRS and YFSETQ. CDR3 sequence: CASRPLASNTGELFF. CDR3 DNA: TGCGCCAGCAGACCGCTAGCGTCGAACACCGGGGAGCTGTTTTTT.

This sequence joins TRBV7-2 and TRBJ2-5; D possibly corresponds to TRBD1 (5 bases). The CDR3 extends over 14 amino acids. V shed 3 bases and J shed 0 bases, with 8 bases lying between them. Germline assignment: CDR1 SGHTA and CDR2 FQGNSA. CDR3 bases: TGTGCCAGCAGCTTCGACAGATACCAAGAGACCCAGTACTTC. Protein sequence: CASSFDRYQETQYF.

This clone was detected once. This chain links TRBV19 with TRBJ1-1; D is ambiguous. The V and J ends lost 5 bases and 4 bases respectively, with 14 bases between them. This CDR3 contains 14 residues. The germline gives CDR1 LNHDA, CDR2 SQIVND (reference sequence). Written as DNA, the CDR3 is TGTGCCAGTAGTCCCACCGGGGAGACCACTGAAGCTTTCTTT. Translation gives CASSPTGETTEAFF.